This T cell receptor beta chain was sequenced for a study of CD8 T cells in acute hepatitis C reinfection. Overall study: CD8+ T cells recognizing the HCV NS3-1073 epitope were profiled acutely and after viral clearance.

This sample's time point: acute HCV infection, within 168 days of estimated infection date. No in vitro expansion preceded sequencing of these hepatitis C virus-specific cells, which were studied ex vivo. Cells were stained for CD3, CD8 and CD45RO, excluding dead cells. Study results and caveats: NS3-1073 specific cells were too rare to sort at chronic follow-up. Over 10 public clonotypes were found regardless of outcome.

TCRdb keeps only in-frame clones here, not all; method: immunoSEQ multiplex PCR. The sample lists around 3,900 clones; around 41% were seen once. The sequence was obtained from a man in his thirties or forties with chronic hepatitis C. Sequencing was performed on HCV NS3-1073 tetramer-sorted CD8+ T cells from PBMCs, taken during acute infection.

The CDR3 protein is CASSQEEQTEAFF. The CDR3 nucleotides read TGTGCCAGCAGCCAAGAGGAGCAGACTGAAGCTTTCTTT. V usage is TRBV4-2 and J usage is TRBJ1-1; D gene unclear. Trimming took 0 bases from V and 5 from J, leaving 7 bases between them. This CDR3 has 13 amino acids. CDR1 is LGHNA and CDR2 is YNFKEQ in the germline V gene.